Listed here are 7 T cell receptor beta chains from one sample, sequenced in a study of regulatory T cells in long-lasting Graves disease. Time point indicated: newly diagnosed GD, antithyroid drugs for less than 3 months. Researchers made the TCR library from RNA that was extracted from PBMCs. Libraries of TCR beta came from iRepertoire HTBI primers plus Arm-PCR of CDR3 regions. MiXCR, applied by TCRdb to the multiplex PCR reads, yields one record per CDR3 protein. The sample lists 400,000 to 650,000 distinct CDR3 sequences; 15% to 20% were seen once. The same data also contributed to another study, on T cells in Graves' hyperthyroidism and ophthalmopathy.

The specimen was peripheral blood mononuclear cells (PBMCs), collected at new diagnosis, from a patient treated with antithyroid drugs. The source is a woman aged 40-60 years with Graves disease.

The chain carries TRBV5-4 and TRBJ1-3, with D uncertain. V was shortened by 0 bases and J by 0 bases, with 10 bases between the two germline ends. The CDR3 loop spans 16 amino acids. Germline V gene data show CDR1 as SGHNT and CDR2 as YYREEE (reference sequence). The CDR3 bases are TGTGCCAGCAGCTTGGCGGGCCCCCTCTCTGGAAACACCATATATTTT. This codes for CASSLAGPLSGNTIYF.

This clonotype was seen once. This CDR3 reads CASSLSGTGETQYF. The CDR3 bases are TGTGCCAGCAGTTTATCGGGGACAGGGGAGACCCAGTACTTC. V usage is TRBV12-3 or TRBV12-4 and J usage is TRBJ2-5; 9 bases agree with TRBD1. Trimming took 2 bases from V and 5 from J; bases not matched to a gene: 3. The CDR3 runs 14 residues.

The J gene is TRBJ1-1, the V gene TRBV19, with a tentative D call TRBD1 (6 bases). V was cut by 4 bases and J by 7 bases, with 19 bases left in between. This CDR3 is 15 amino acids long. Germline V gives CDR1 LNHDA, CDR2 SQIVND (reference sequence). CDR3 bases: TGTGCCAGTAGTACCCGGACAGCCCGGGGGAATGAAGCTTTCTTT. Its protein product is CASSTRTARGNEAFF.

In its sample, this clonotype was seen a few times. The chain has TRBV3-1 and TRBJ2-1, with TRBD2 identical over 10 bases. Germline loops: CDR1 LGHDT, CDR2 YNNKEL (reference sequence). Germline trimming cut 0 bases from V and 9 bases from J; bases unmatched to any gene: 5. This CDR3 is built from 15 residues. CDR3 sequence reads: CASSQEIKRGGEQFF. CDR3 bases: TGTGCCAGCAGCCAAGAAATCAAGCGGGGGGGTGAGCAGTTCTTC.

This clonotype was seen many times. The chain has TRBV6-1 and TRBJ2-1; D ambiguous. The CDR3 consists of 15 residues. The V gene lost 6 bases and the J gene lost 10 bases, with 22 bases spanning the gap. The germline V gene encodes CDR1 MNHNS and CDR2 SASEGT. CDR3 sequence: CASSSAGPPDHEQFF. The DNA for the CDR3 is TGTGCCAGCAGCTCTGCCGGACCCCCGGATCACGAGCAGTTCTTC.

The sample holds a few counts of this clonotype. V is TRBV3-1 and J is TRBJ2-1; 7 nucleotides match TRBD2. The J segment lost 8 bases and the V segment lost 3 bases, leaving 10 bases of the junction unmatched. CDR3 length equals 15 residues. Germline V CDR1 and CDR2: LGHDT, YNNKEL (reference sequence). The CDR3 DNA follows: TGTGCCAGCAGCCACGAAAGGACTAGATTCTATGAGCAGTTCTTC. Residues: CASSHERTRFYEQFF.

This clonotype was observed at least ten times. The V call is TRBV3-1, the J call TRBJ1-1; D is unresolved. CDR1 LGHDT and CDR2 YNNKEL come from the germline V gene (reference sequence). V lost 0 bases and J lost 10, with 12 bases in between. CDR3 length: 13 residues. The CDR3 sequence is CASSQDRGYRAFF. In DNA, the CDR3 is TGTGCCAGCAGCCAAGACCGAGGGTATAGAGCTTTCTTT.